These 18 T cell receptor beta chains were sequenced from one sample in a study of T cell responses to AZD1222 COVID-19 vaccine. TCRdb's copy holds only in-frame clones and misses some; the assay was immunoSEQ multiplex PCR. The sample shows more than 100,000 clones, about 90% of them seen only once. Sequenced here: peripheral blood, sampled on day 0 of AZD1222 vaccination. Receptors were obtained from an adult in good health.

The chain links TRBV6-5 to TRBJ1-4; D is uncertain. V gave up 6 bases and J gave up 0 bases, with 8 bases separating them. The CDR3 has 14 residues. In germline, CDR1 is MNHEY, CDR2 SVGAGI. In DNA, the CDR3 is TGTGCCAGCAGCTCAGTTACAACTAATGAAAAACTGTTTTTT. Its translation: CASSSVTTNEKLFF.

The chain is built from TRBV14 and TRBJ1-2; maybe TRBD1 (5 bases). Germline V gives CDR1 SGHDN, CDR2 FVKESK. The CDR3 is made up of 14 amino acids. V shed 0 bases and J shed 8 bases, with 13 bases lying between them. The DNA of the CDR3 is TGTGCCAGCAGCCAAGAAATAAGTACAGGCGGCTACACCTTC. Its protein is CASSQEISTGGYTF.

The rearrangement links TRBV11-3 to TRBJ2-7; the D call may be TRBD1 or TRBD2 (5 bases each). Trimming took off 2 bases at V and 6 bases at J, with 20 bases between the two ends. CDR3 length equals 16 residues. Germline CDR1 and CDR2: SGHNT and YENEEA. CDR3: CASSLTERGGAFEQYF. DNA of the CDR3: TGTGCCAGCAGCTTAACGGAGAGGGGTGGGGCGTTCGAGCAGTACTTC.

The chain recombines TRBV27 with TRBJ2-1; 7 bases match TRBD2. This CDR3 is 16 amino acids long. CDR1 and CDR2 from the germline V gene are MNHEY and SMNVEV (reference sequence). With V trimmed by 5 bases and J by 7 bases, 14 bases remained unmatched. In DNA, the CDR3 is TGTGCCAGCAGTGTGACCGGGACTACCCTTCGGAATGAGCAGTTCTTC. Translation: CASSVTGTTLRNEQFF.

The chain uses TRBV9 and TRBJ1-2; D is undetermined. Germline values: CDR1 SGDLS, CDR2 YYNGEE. The CDR3 loop spans 15 amino acids. The V end lost 0 bases, the J end lost 8 bases, and 17 bases lay between the germline ends. CDR3 nucleotides: TGTGCCAGCAGCGTAGGTGACCGACAATCTCGGGGCTACACCTTC. This gives the protein CASSVGDRQSRGYTF.

This chain uses TRBV15 with TRBJ1-1, with D possibly matching TRBD1 (6 bases). Trimming took off 5 bases at V and 4 bases at J, with 17 bases between the two ends. CDR1 is LNHNV and CDR2 is YYDKDF in the germline V gene (reference sequence). The CDR3 runs 15 residues. CDR3 nucleotides: TGTGCCACCAGCGCCCCTAGGGGGGCGGCCACTGAAGCTTTCTTT. Its protein is CATSAPRGAATEAFF.

J is TRBJ1-2 and V is TRBV5-6; D unresolved. V was clipped by 3 bases and J by 0 bases, with 15 bases between them. The germline V gene encodes CDR1 SGHDT and CDR2 YYEEEE. There are 16 residues in the CDR3. CDR3 residues: CASSYRSTLANYGYTF. DNA of the CDR3: TGTGCCAGCAGCTATCGGTCGACGCTAGCTAACTATGGCTACACCTTC.

The V call is TRBV7-2, the J call TRBJ1-2; D perhaps matches TRBD1 (5 bases). The V end was cut by 5 bases, the J end by 0 bases, with 13 bases between. Looked up from germline, CDR1 is SGHTA and CDR2 is FQGNSA. The length of the CDR3 is 15 residues. CDR3 coding DNA: TGTGCCAGCAGCCCTGGGGGATCTACTAACTATGGCTACACCTTC. This codes for CASSPGGSTNYGYTF.

The V gene is TRBV6-1, the J gene TRBJ1-2, with D possibly TRBD1 on 6 matching bases. V lost 4 bases and J 2 bases, leaving 20 bases between the germline ends. The CDR3 has 17 amino acids. The germline V gene encodes CDR1 MNHNS and CDR2 SASEGT. Written as DNA, the CDR3 is TGTGCCAGCAGTGGGACAGCCTCCGAGCGGTTAAACTATGGCTACACCTTC. Translated, it gives CASSGTASERLNYGYTF.

V gene TRBV7-8 combines with J gene TRBJ2-1, with TRBD1 identical over 8 bases. Germline assignment: CDR1 SGHVS and CDR2 FQNEAQ. The CDR3 runs to 15 residues. Germline trimming cut 6 bases from V and 3 bases from J; bases unmatched to any gene: 7. The CDR3 DNA is TGTGCCAGCAGTACTACCGGGACAGGCTACAATGAGCAGTTCTTC. Protein sequence: CASSTTGTGYNEQFF.

The chain joins TRBV27 to TRBJ2-7; D possibly corresponds to TRBD1 (5 bases). This CDR3 region has 15 residues. Trimming shortened V by 3 bases and J by 4 bases, and 16 bases separated the two germline ends. From germline, CDR1 is MNHEY and CDR2 SMNVEV (reference sequence). The CDR3 DNA sequence: TGTGCCAGCAGTTTCGTGGTGTCAGGGAAATACGAGCAGTACTTC. Translating gives CASSFVVSGKYEQYF.

V and J are TRBV12-3 or TRBV12-4 and TRBJ2-5; a possible D gene is TRBD2 (6 bases). Trimming shortened V by 3 bases and J by 7 bases, and 12 bases separated the two germline ends. The CDR3 is 13 residues long. In nucleotides, the CDR3 is TGTGCCAGCAGTTTGACGGGAGAGTGGACCCAGTACTTC. Its translation is CASSLTGEWTQYF.

This chain connects TRBV4-3 to TRBJ2-1; 7 bases are a match to TRBD1. V trimming: 0 bases; J trimming: 4 bases; junction bases outside the gene matches: 15. The CDR3 spans 19 residues. Germline assignment: CDR1 LGHNA and CDR2 YSLEER. This CDR3 is CASSQDFPTGLVRYNEQFF. CDR3 nucleotides: TGCGCCAGCAGCCAAGATTTCCCGACAGGGTTGGTGAGGTACAATGAGCAGTTCTTC.

The gene calls are TRBV20-1 and TRBJ2-7; no clear D gene. CDR1 is DFQATT and CDR2 is SNEGSKA in the germline V gene (reference sequence). The CDR3 extends over 11 amino acids. Trimming stripped 3 bases from V and 2 bases from J, with 5 bases between. The CDR3 DNA reads as TGCAGTGCTAGTCAGACCTACGAGCAGTACTTC. Protein sequence: CSASQTYEQYF.

This clone was recorded only once. The CDR3 DNA follows: TGTGCCACCAGACAGGGGACGAGCAACTATGGCTACACCTTC. Translating it yields CATRQGTSNYGYTF. This chain connects TRBV6-5 to TRBJ1-2; 8 nucleotides line up with TRBD1. Germline lookup yields CDR1 MNHEY and CDR2 SVGAGI. The V gene end was trimmed by 10 bases and the J gene end by 2 bases; junction bases not matched to a gene: 9. The CDR3 sequence is 14 residues long.

This chain uses TRBV5-1 with TRBJ2-7; no definite D call. CDR1 and CDR2 (germline): SGHRS, YFSETQ. The CDR3 extends over 14 amino acids. Trimming removed 5 bases at V and 5 bases at J, with 17 bases between. CDR3 sequence: CASSPEWLRNEQYF. The CDR3 coding sequence is TGCGCCAGCAGTCCAGAGTGGCTCCGCAACGAGCAGTACTTC.

This chain connects TRBV30 to TRBJ1-5; D is ambiguous. The V end lost 2 bases, the J end lost 8 bases, and 13 bases lay between the germline ends. Germline values: CDR1 GTSNPN, CDR2 SVGIG (reference sequence). The length of the CDR3 is 13 residues. In DNA, the CDR3 is TGTGCCTGGAGTAATGGGTTTGGGGAGCCCCAGCATTTT. Translating gives CAWSNGFGEPQHF.

The chain couples TRBV28 to TRBJ2-7; the D gene is possibly TRBD2 (7 bases). Between the trimmed V and J ends, which lost 3 bases and 3 bases, there was a span of 21 bases. Per germline, CDR1 MDHEN and CDR2 SYDVKM. The CDR3 spans 17 residues. CDR3 amino acids: CASSFLIFGGPGYEQYF. The DNA of the CDR3 is TGTGCCAGCAGTTTTCTAATTTTCGGGGGGCCGGGCTACGAGCAGTACTTC.